These 18 T cell receptor beta chains came from one sample sequenced in a study of PD-L1 blockade in urothelial cancer (dated by TCRdb to about 2017). Library generation was performed with the immunoSEQ multiplex PCR assay. As stored in TCRdb, this immuneACCESS dataset retains in-frame rearrangements with V and J assigned. A fraction of the clones does not appear; measured against another copy, unresolved V genes explain less than half of the discrepancy, and the remainder lacks a known reason. This sample has roughly 27,000 clones in its table, and more than 75% of those were observed once. Around 3.2% of the sample is taken by the ten largest. The source material was PBMCs, sampled around atezolizumab (anti-PD-L1) treatment. The receptors originated from a man aged 50 or older with urothelial cancer.

This clone occurred once. J is TRBJ2-7 and V is TRBV4-1; TRBD1 aligns across 9 bases. This CDR3 has 15 residues. J was trimmed by 2 bases and V by 2 bases; bases with no gene match: 4. Per the germline V gene, CDR1 is MGHRA and CDR2 is YSYEKL. CDR3 nucleotides: TGCGCCAGCAGCCAACCAGGACAGGGGACCTACGAGCAGTACTTC. It encodes CASSQPGQGTYEQYF.

V and J are TRBV11-2 and TRBJ2-5, with 7 bases matching TRBD1. The CDR3 length is 14 residues. Trimming removed 6 bases from V and 4 bases from J; junction bases left unmatched: 8. In germline, CDR1 is SGHAT, CDR2 FQNNGV. The CDR3 protein is CASRITGAGETQYF. The CDR3 nucleotides are TGTGCCAGCAGAATAACAGGGGCGGGAGAGACCCAGTACTTC.

The V gene is TRBV23-1, the J gene TRBJ2-1, with 8 bases lining up with TRBD1. TRBV23-1 is an ORF, with its function uncertain. The junction had 34 bases not matched to a gene; V was cut back by 4 bases and J by 5 bases. This CDR3 spans 24 amino acids. Written as DNA, the CDR3 is TGCGCCAGCAGTCGATTGGGAGTAACAACTAAAGGTGCCGTAGGCAGGGGGCTTCACAATGAGCAGTTCTTC. It codes for CASSRLGVTTKGAVGRGLHNEQFF.

The J gene is TRBJ2-7, the V gene TRBV2, with D maybe TRBD2 (6 bases). CDR3 length: 14 residues. CDR1 is SNHLY, CDR2 FYNNEI, per germline. The V end lost 3 bases, the J end lost 4 bases, and 13 bases lay between the germline ends. CDR3 residues: CASSEGWGTYEQYF. The CDR3 nucleotides read TGTGCCAGCAGTGAGGGGTGGGGGACTTACGAGCAGTACTTC.

V and J are TRBV4-1 and TRBJ2-1, with 7 bases matching TRBD2. Trimming removed 0 bases from V and 16 bases from J; junction bases left unmatched: 6. The CDR3 length is 12 residues. Germline assignment: CDR1 MGHRA and CDR2 YSYEKL. Written as DNA, the CDR3 is TGCGCCAGCAGCCAAGATAGGACTAGAACCTTCTTC. This gives the protein CASSQDRTRTFF.

The rearrangement joins TRBV7-3 to TRBJ2-3, with 7 nucleotides matching TRBD2. The germline V gene has CDR1 SGHTA and CDR2 FQGTGA. The CDR3 consists of 15 residues. Trimming at V came to 4 bases and at J to 4 bases, leaving 8 bases not matched to a gene. CDR3 in DNA: TGTGCCAGCAGCTCCGCTAGCGGTATGGCAGATACGCAGTATTTT. Amino acid sequence: CASSSASGMADTQYF.

V gene TRBV9 combines with J gene TRBJ2-7, with TRBD1 matching over 9 bases. The V segment lost 0 bases and the J segment 5 bases; nucleotides outside the gene matches: 6. The CDR3 loop spans 15 amino acids. Germline V gene data show CDR1 as SGDLS and CDR2 as YYNGEE. CDR3 loop: CASSVGGDRAHEQYF. The CDR3 DNA reads as TGTGCCAGCAGCGTAGGAGGGGACAGGGCCCACGAGCAGTACTTC.

The chain recombines TRBV7-2 with TRBJ2-2; D is ambiguous. Germline V CDR1 and CDR2: SGHTA, FQGNSA. The CDR3 covers 12 residues. Trimming pared 4 bases from V and 7 bases from J, leaving 7 bases between. The DNA of the CDR3 is TGTGCCAGCAGCTACACGCTCGGGGAGCTGTTTTTT. Translation gives CASSYTLGELFF.

This rearrangement joins TRBV5-1 to TRBJ2-2, with TRBD2 identical over 12 bases. In germline, CDR1 is SGHRS, CDR2 YFSETQ. J lost 4 bases, V lost 0 bases, and 4 bases had no gene match. This CDR3 region has 17 residues. CDR3 nucleotides: TGCGCCAGCAGCTTGGGACTAGCGGGAGTACGCACCGGGGAGCTGTTTTTT. It translates to CASSLGLAGVRTGELFF.

The chain is built from TRBV2 and TRBJ2-1, with D possibly TRBD2 on 6 matching bases. Per germline, CDR1 SNHLY and CDR2 FYNNEI. V lost 4 bases and J lost 4, with 14 bases in between. The CDR3 is made up of 15 amino acids. The CDR3 loop reads CASSAGVELYNEQFF. The CDR3 bases are TGTGCCAGCAGTGCGGGAGTAGAACTATACAATGAGCAGTTCTTC.

The rearrangement uses TRBV28 and TRBJ2-5; the D is unclear. The CDR3 contains 16 residues. V was trimmed by 8 bases and J by 1 base, leaving 20 bases between them. In germline, CDR1 is MDHEN, CDR2 SYDVKM. CDR3 region: CASLSLTRMTQETQYF. CDR3 DNA sequence: TGTGCCAGCCTATCGCTTACGAGGATGACCCAAGAGACCCAGTACTTC.

This CDR3 is CASSESDRAYEQYF. The CDR3 nucleotides read TGTGCCAGCAGTGAGTCGGACAGGGCCTACGAGCAGTACTTC. The chain couples TRBV6-4 to TRBJ2-7; TRBD1 agrees at 8 bases. Losses at the gene ends were 3 bases for V and 2 bases for J; bases not matched to a gene: 3. CDR3 size: 14 residues. Germline CDR1 reads MRHNA; CDR2 reads SNTAGT.

V gene TRBV7-6 combines with J gene TRBJ2-2, with D perhaps matching TRBD2 (5 bases). The CDR3 is made up of 15 amino acids. CDR1 SGHVS and CDR2 FNYEAQ come from the germline V gene. V lost 1 base, J lost 2 bases, and 8 bases lay in between. CDR3 nucleotide sequence: TGTGCCAGCAGCTTAGGAGGGAGCAACACCGGGGAGCTGTTTTTT. It specifies CASSLGGSNTGELFF.

The chain employs TRBV7-9 and TRBJ1-2; 8 nucleotides agree with TRBD1. The CDR3 sequence is 14 residues long. Germline-derived CDR1 and CDR2 are SEHNR and FQNEAQ (reference sequence). Losses at the gene ends were 6 bases for V and 4 bases for J; bases not matched to a gene: 7. CDR3: CASRPGGAAYGYTF. DNA of the CDR3: TGTGCCAGCAGGCCAGGGGGCGCAGCCTATGGCTACACCTTC.

This clone was found once. The J gene is TRBJ2-2, the V gene TRBV7-6; 9 bases match TRBD1. CDR1 is SGHVS and CDR2 is FNYEAQ in the germline V gene. The CDR3 spans 14 residues. The junction had 0 bases not matched to a gene; V was cut back by 3 bases and J by 4 bases. The CDR3 nucleotides are TGTGCCAGCAGCTTGACAGGGGGCACCGGGGAGCTGTTTTTT. This sequence encodes CASSLTGGTGELFF.

V gene TRBV2 combines with J gene TRBJ1-5; 7 bases align to TRBD1. The CDR3 covers 16 residues. Per germline, CDR1 SNHLY and CDR2 FYNNEI. V lost 2 bases and J lost 4; bases outside the gene matches: 8. This CDR3 is CASSELSRQGNQPQHF. The CDR3 DNA is TGTGCCAGCAGTGAACTGTCTAGACAGGGAAATCAGCCCCAGCATTTT.

The CDR3 sequence: CAWKREGQPQHF. The CDR3, as DNA: TGTGCCTGGAAAAGGGAGGGGCAGCCCCAGCATTTT. V usage is TRBV30 and J usage is TRBJ1-5; a weak D match, TRBD1 (5 bases). Germline values: CDR1 GTSNPN, CDR2 SVGIG (reference sequence). V gave up 4 bases and J gave up 7 bases, with 11 bases separating them. The CDR3 totals 12 residues.

The V call is TRBV5-5, the J call TRBJ2-2, with D uncertain. V lost 1 base and J 0 bases, leaving 10 bases between the germline ends. CDR3 length: 16 amino acids. Germline CDR1 SGHKS, CDR2 YYEKEE (reference sequence). The DNA for the CDR3 is TGTGCCAGCAGCTTGAATGGCCAACCGAACACCGGGGAGCTGTTTTTT. Residues: CASSLNGQPNTGELFF.